A selection of T cell receptor beta chains follows, all from one sample in a study of regulatory T cells in long-lasting Graves disease. TCRdb reprocessed the multiplex PCR reads via MiXCR and lists one record per CDR3 protein. Of roughly 380,000 distinct CDR3 sequences in the sample, about 14% were seen once. The sequenced sample was peripheral blood mononuclear cells (PBMCs), obtained at new diagnosis, from a patient treated with antithyroid drugs. These receptors were obtained from a female donor with Graves disease. CDR3s include the opening cysteine and the closing phenylalanine or tryptophan. Fields, in order: V gene, clone size, D gene, J gene, CDR3 DNA, CDR3 protein. D genes are given only for firm matches. Not all rows give a size; the values are once, few, many and, for expanded clones, a class.

v_call: TRBV4-2; clone_size: few; d_call: .; j_call: TRBJ1-2; cdr3_nt: TGTGCCAGCAGCCCGAGGGGGGGGGACTATGGCTACACCTTC; cdr3_aa: CASSPRGGDYGYTF
v_call: TRBV4-2; clone_size: many; d_call: .; j_call: TRBJ1-1; cdr3_nt: TGTGCCAGCAGCCAAGATGAGGGCCGGGAAACTGAAGCTTTCTTT; cdr3_aa: CASSQDEGRETEAFF
v_call: TRBV7-9; clone_size: many; d_call: .; j_call: TRBJ1-1; cdr3_nt: TGTGCCAGCAGCTTAGGGTTATCCCCCACTGAAGCTTTCTTT; cdr3_aa: CASSLGLSPTEAFF
v_call: TRBV5-1; clone_size: few; d_call: .; j_call: TRBJ1-2; cdr3_nt: TGCGCCAGCAGGGTCCTACTAGACTATGGCTACACCTTC; cdr3_aa: CASRVLLDYGYTF
v_call: TRBV2; clone_size: many; d_call: TRBD1; j_call: TRBJ2-1; cdr3_nt: TGTGCCAGCAGTGAAGCAACAGGGGGCGGACACAATGAGCAGTTCTTC; cdr3_aa: CASSEATGGGHNEQFF
v_call: TRBV7-3; clone_size: .; d_call: TRBD1; j_call: TRBJ1-1; cdr3_nt: TGTGCCAGCAGCCCCGAGACAGGGAGGTCTGGAGCTTTCTTT; cdr3_aa: CASSPETGRSGAFF
v_call: TRBV6-1; clone_size: few; d_call: .; j_call: TRBJ1-5; cdr3_nt: TGTGCCAGCAGAGGGGCGGAGAATCAGCCCCAGCATTTT; cdr3_aa: CASRGAENQPQHF
v_call: TRBV29-1; clone_size: few; d_call: .; j_call: TRBJ1-1; cdr3_nt: TGCAGCGGCGGAAACACTGAAGCTTTCTTT; cdr3_aa: CSGGNTEAFF
v_call: TRBV7-2; clone_size: .; d_call: .; j_call: TRBJ2-3; cdr3_nt: TGTGCCAGCATCCAACCGGCTACAGATACGCAGTATTTT; cdr3_aa: CASIQPATDTQYF
v_call: TRBV7-9; clone_size: many; d_call: TRBD2; j_call: TRBJ2-5; cdr3_nt: TGTGCCAGCAGCTTAATAGCGGGAGCTGAGGAGACCCAGTACTTC; cdr3_aa: CASSLIAGAEETQYF
v_call: TRBV4-1; clone_size: few; d_call: .; j_call: TRBJ1-4; cdr3_nt: TGCGCCAGCAGCCAAGTGGGACGGACGAGGGAAAAACTGTTTTTT; cdr3_aa: CASSQVGRTREKLFF
v_call: TRBV9; clone_size: many; d_call: .; j_call: TRBJ2-3; cdr3_nt: TGTGCCAGCAGCGTAGAAAGAGGGGCACGGCCAGATACGCAGTATTTT; cdr3_aa: CASSVERGARPDTQYF
v_call: TRBV4-3; clone_size: few; d_call: .; j_call: TRBJ1-6; cdr3_nt: TGCGCCAGCAGCCAAGATCACAGCTCCTATAATTCACCCCTCCACTTT; cdr3_aa: CASSQDHSSYNSPLHF
v_call: TRBV27; clone_size: many; d_call: .; j_call: TRBJ2-1; cdr3_nt: TGTGCCAGCACCAAAAATCCAGGCAATGAGCAGTTCTTC; cdr3_aa: CASTKNPGNEQFF
v_call: TRBV19; clone_size: .; d_call: .; j_call: TRBJ2-3; cdr3_nt: TGTGCCAGTCGTGGGGCTAGCTGGCACACAGATACGCAGTATTTT; cdr3_aa: CASRGASWHTDTQYF
v_call: TRBV27; clone_size: once; d_call: TRBD1; j_call: TRBJ1-2; cdr3_nt: TGTGCCAGCAGATCAACGCTGACGACAGGGGGGAACTATGGCTACACCTTC; cdr3_aa: CASRSTLTTGGNYGYTF
v_call: TRBV4-1; clone_size: few; d_call: TRBD1; j_call: TRBJ1-1; cdr3_nt: TGCGCCAGCAGCCACGGGACAGGACCCCTTGAGGCTTTCTTT; cdr3_aa: CASSHGTGPLEAFF
v_call: TRBV7-2; clone_size: many; d_call: TRBD2; j_call: TRBJ2-1; cdr3_nt: TGTGCCAGCAGCTTATGGCGGGAGGTCGAAAATGAGCAGTTCTTC; cdr3_aa: CASSLWREVENEQFF
v_call: TRBV11-3; clone_size: many; d_call: .; j_call: TRBJ2-2; cdr3_nt: TGTGCCAGCAGCCCTGGAGAGGAGCTGTTTTTT; cdr3_aa: CASSPGEELFF
v_call: TRBV2; clone_size: many; d_call: TRBD1; j_call: TRBJ2-1; cdr3_nt: TGTGCCAGCAGGGAGACAGGGGGCCTCCCCAATGAGCAGTTCTTC; cdr3_aa: CASRETGGLPNEQFF
v_call: TRBV25-1; clone_size: .; d_call: .; j_call: TRBJ1-2; cdr3_nt: TGTGCCAGCAGTGAAGGGGACATGAGAAACTATGGCTACACCTTC; cdr3_aa: CASSEGDMRNYGYTF
v_call: TRBV10-3; clone_size: few; d_call: TRBD2; j_call: TRBJ2-1; cdr3_nt: TGTGCCATTAGCGGGGGAAAAAGGGGGAACAATGAGCAGTTCTTC; cdr3_aa: CAISGGKRGNNEQFF
v_call: TRBV4-3; clone_size: many; d_call: .; j_call: TRBJ2-7; cdr3_nt: TGCGCCAGCAGCCAAGAGGCGTACATGGAGTACGAGCAGTACTTC; cdr3_aa: CASSQEAYMEYEQYF
v_call: TRBV3-1; clone_size: .; d_call: .; j_call: TRBJ2-4; cdr3_nt: TGTGCCAGCAGCCCCCGGCCAGTAGCCAAAAACATTCAGTACTTC; cdr3_aa: CASSPRPVAKNIQYF
v_call: TRBV11-1; clone_size: many; d_call: .; j_call: TRBJ2-7; cdr3_nt: TGTGCCAGCAGCAACACTGGCCCCGAACAGAAGTACGAGCAGTACTTC; cdr3_aa: CASSNTGPEQKYEQYF
v_call: TRBV2; clone_size: many; d_call: TRBD2; j_call: TRBJ2-3; cdr3_nt: TGTGCCAGCACCTGGGGGACTAGCGGGACCACAGATACGCAGTATTTT; cdr3_aa: CASTWGTSGTTDTQYF
v_call: TRBV28; clone_size: many; d_call: .; j_call: TRBJ2-1; cdr3_nt: TGTGCCAGCAGGTCCCTGTATGAGCAGTTCTTC; cdr3_aa: CASRSLYEQFF
v_call: TRBV4-1; clone_size: many; d_call: .; j_call: TRBJ1-4; cdr3_nt: TGCGCCAGCAGACCACAGGGACCTAATGAAAAACTGTTTTTT; cdr3_aa: CASRPQGPNEKLFF
v_call: TRBV20-1; clone_size: .; d_call: TRBD1; j_call: TRBJ1-1; cdr3_nt: TGCAGTGCTGGAGGACAGGGTTGGAACACTGAAGCTTTCTTT; cdr3_aa: CSAGGQGWNTEAFF
v_call: TRBV27; clone_size: .; d_call: .; j_call: TRBJ2-7; cdr3_nt: TGTGCCAGCAGTCAATTCGGGGGCGGGTCCTACGAGCAGTACTTC; cdr3_aa: CASSQFGGGSYEQYF
v_call: TRBV19; clone_size: .; d_call: TRBD2; j_call: TRBJ2-1; cdr3_nt: TGTGCCAGTAGCAGCCCCGGGTGGGGAGCGGGAATGAACTACAATGAGCAGTTCTTC; cdr3_aa: CASSSPGWGAGMNYNEQFF
v_call: TRBV12-5; clone_size: .; d_call: .; j_call: TRBJ2-7; cdr3_nt: TGTGCTAGTGGTTTTGAGTACCGGGACGGAACCTACGAGCAGTACTTC; cdr3_aa: CASGFEYRDGTYEQYF
v_call: TRBV20-1; clone_size: .; d_call: .; j_call: TRBJ1-5; cdr3_nt: TGCAGTGCTTCCCCCCCCGGGGTGAGCAATCAGCCCCAGCATTTT; cdr3_aa: CSASPPGVSNQPQHF
v_call: TRBV18; clone_size: many; d_call: .; j_call: TRBJ1-2; cdr3_nt: TGTGCCAGCTCACCAAGGCAGGGTAACTATGGCTACACCTTC; cdr3_aa: CASSPRQGNYGYTF
v_call: TRBV6-1; clone_size: .; d_call: .; j_call: TRBJ1-5; cdr3_nt: TGTGCCAGCACCTCATCGGGTAATCAGCCCCAGCATTTT; cdr3_aa: CASTSSGNQPQHF
v_call: TRBV20-1; clone_size: many; d_call: TRBD2; j_call: TRBJ2-1; cdr3_nt: TGCAGTGCTAGGGAGCGGGAGGGCACCTACAATGAGCAGTTCTTC; cdr3_aa: CSAREREGTYNEQFF
v_call: TRBV12-3/TRBV12-4; clone_size: many; d_call: .; j_call: TRBJ1-2; cdr3_nt: TGTGCCAGCAGTGCCGCGGGGCTCTATGGCTACACCTTC; cdr3_aa: CASSAAGLYGYTF
v_call: TRBV28; clone_size: many; d_call: .; j_call: TRBJ2-7; cdr3_nt: TGTGCCAGCAGGGGGTGGGGGGAAAGCTCCTACGAGCAGTACTTC; cdr3_aa: CASRGWGESSYEQYF
v_call: TRBV7-9; clone_size: many; d_call: .; j_call: TRBJ1-1; cdr3_nt: TGTGCCAGCAGTCCCAGTGGATCTGAAGCTTTCTTT; cdr3_aa: CASSPSGSEAFF
v_call: TRBV3-1; clone_size: many; d_call: TRBD1; j_call: TRBJ2-3; cdr3_nt: TGTGCCAGCACGCCGGGGTTGGGACAGGGGGTTCCAGATACGCAGTATTTT; cdr3_aa: CASTPGLGQGVPDTQYF
v_call: TRBV11-3; clone_size: .; d_call: .; j_call: TRBJ2-3; cdr3_nt: TGTGCCAGCAGCTTAGCGAGTCGAGTAGGAGGGTTCACAGATACGCAGTATTTT; cdr3_aa: CASSLASRVGGFTDTQYF
v_call: TRBV28; clone_size: many; d_call: .; j_call: TRBJ1-1; cdr3_nt: TGTGCCAGCACCATCCAGGCTGGAGGGCCGGACACTGAAGCTTTCTTT; cdr3_aa: CASTIQAGGPDTEAFF